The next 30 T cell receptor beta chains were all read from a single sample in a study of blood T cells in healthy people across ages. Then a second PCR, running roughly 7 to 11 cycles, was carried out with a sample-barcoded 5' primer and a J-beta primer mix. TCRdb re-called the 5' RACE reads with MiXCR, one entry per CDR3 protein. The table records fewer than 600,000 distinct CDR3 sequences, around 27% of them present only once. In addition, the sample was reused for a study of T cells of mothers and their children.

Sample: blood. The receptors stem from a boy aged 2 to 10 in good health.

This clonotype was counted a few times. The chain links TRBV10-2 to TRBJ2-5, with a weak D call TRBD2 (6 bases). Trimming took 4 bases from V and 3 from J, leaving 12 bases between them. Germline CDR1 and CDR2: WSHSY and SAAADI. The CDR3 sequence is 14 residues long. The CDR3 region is CASSGSLAKETQYF. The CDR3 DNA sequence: TGCGCCAGCAGTGGATCGCTAGCGAAAGAGACCCAGTACTTC.

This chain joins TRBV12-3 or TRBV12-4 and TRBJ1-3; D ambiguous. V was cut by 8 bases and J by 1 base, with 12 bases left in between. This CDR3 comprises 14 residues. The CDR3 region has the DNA TGTGCCAGCCGTAAGACGGATTCTGGAAACACCATATATTTT. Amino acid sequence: CASRKTDSGNTIYF.

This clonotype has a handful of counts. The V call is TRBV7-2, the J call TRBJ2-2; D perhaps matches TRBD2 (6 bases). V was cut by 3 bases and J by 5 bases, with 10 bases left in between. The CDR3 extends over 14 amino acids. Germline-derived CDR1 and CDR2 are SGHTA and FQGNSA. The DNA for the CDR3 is TGTGCCAGCAGCTTCCGTCTAGCGACCGGGGAGCTGTTTTTT. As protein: CASSFRLATGELFF. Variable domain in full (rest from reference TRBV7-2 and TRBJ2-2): GAGVSQSPSNKVTEKGKDVELRCDPISGHTALYWYRQSLGQGLEFLIYFQGNSAPDKSGLPSDRFSAERTGGSVSTLTIQRTQQEDSAVYLCASSFRLATGELFFGEGSRLTVL.

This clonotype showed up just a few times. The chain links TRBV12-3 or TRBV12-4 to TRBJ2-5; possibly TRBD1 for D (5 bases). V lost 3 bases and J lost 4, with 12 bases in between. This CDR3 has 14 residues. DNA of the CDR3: TGTGCCAGCAGTTTCCCCAGGGCCGGAGAGACCCAGTACTTC. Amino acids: CASSFPRAGETQYF.

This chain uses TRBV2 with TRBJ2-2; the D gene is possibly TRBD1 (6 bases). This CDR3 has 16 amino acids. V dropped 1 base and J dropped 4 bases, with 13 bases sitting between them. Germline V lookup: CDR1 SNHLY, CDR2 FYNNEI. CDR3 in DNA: TGTGCCAGCAGTGAAGGAGGACGCAGGGGCACCGGGGAGCTGTTTTTT. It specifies CASSEGGRRGTGELFF.

As DNA, the CDR3 is TGTGCCAGCAGCCACGGGACCGAGCAGTACTTC. Translating gives CASSHGTEQYF. The gene calls are TRBV3-1 and TRBJ2-7, with D perhaps TRBD1 or TRBD2 (5 bases each). The CDR3 has 11 amino acids. V was shortened by 3 bases and J by 6 bases, with 6 bases between the two germline ends. Germline lookup yields CDR1 LGHDT and CDR2 YNNKEL (reference sequence).

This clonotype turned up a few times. CDR3 sequence (DNA): TGTGCCACCAGTGAGCATAGCGGGGATACGCAGTATTTT. Protein: CATSEHSGDTQYF. V gene TRBV24-1 combines with J gene TRBJ2-3; 7 positions agree with TRBD2. Germline V gene sequence: CDR1 KGHDR, CDR2 SFDVKD. After removal of 4 bases from V and 6 bases from J, the junction contained 3 bases not matched to a gene. The CDR3 covers 13 residues.

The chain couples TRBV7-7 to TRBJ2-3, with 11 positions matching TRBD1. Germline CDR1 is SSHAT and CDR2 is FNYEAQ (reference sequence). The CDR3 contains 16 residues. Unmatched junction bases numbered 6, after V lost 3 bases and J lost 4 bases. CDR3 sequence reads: CASSLGTGGTADTQYF. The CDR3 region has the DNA TGTGCCAGCAGCTTGGGGACAGGGGGGACGGCAGATACGCAGTATTTT.

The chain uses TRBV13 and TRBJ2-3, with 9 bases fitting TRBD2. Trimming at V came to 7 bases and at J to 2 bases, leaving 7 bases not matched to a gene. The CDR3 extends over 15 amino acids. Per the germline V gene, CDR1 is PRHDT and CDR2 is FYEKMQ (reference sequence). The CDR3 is CASTRLAGVTDTQYF. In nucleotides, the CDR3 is TGTGCCAGCACCCGGTTAGCGGGGGTCACAGATACGCAGTATTTT.

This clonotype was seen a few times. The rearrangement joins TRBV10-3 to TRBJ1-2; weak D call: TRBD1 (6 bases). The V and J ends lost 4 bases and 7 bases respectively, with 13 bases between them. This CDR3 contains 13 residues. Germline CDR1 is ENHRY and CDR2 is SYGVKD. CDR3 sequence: CAISGNRDLGYTF. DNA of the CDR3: TGTGCCATCAGTGGGAACAGGGATCTTGGCTACACCTTC.

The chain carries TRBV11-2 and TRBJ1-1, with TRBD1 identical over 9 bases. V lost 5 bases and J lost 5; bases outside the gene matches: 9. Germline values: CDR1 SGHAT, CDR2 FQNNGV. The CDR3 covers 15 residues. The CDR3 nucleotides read TGTGCCAGCAGCCTACGGCGAGGGACAGGGACTGAAGCTTTCTTT. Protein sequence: CASSLRRGTGTEAFF.

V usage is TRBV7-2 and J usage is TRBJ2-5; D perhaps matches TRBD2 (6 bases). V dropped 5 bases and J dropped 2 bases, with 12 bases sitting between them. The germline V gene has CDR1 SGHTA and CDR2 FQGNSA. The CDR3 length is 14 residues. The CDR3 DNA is TGTGCCAGCAGCGAGACTAGGGCACAAGAGACCCAGTACTTC. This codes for CASSETRAQETQYF.

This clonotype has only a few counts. The CDR3 here is CASSYSGGGTQYF. In nucleotides, the CDR3 is TGTGCCAGCAGTTACTCTGGGGGAGGGACCCAGTACTTC. V is TRBV6-6 and J is TRBJ2-5, with a possible D match to TRBD2 (6 bases). V lost 0 bases and J lost 7, with 9 bases in between. The CDR3 length is 13 residues. Germline values: CDR1 MNHNY, CDR2 SVGAGI (reference sequence).

This chain's CDR3 is CSAIRDRKPNYGYTF. The CDR3 region has the DNA TGCAGTGCTATCCGGGACAGGAAACCTAACTATGGCTACACCTTC. This rearrangement joins TRBV20-1 to TRBJ1-2; 8 positions match TRBD1. The CDR3 has 15 amino acids. Germline V gives CDR1 DFQATT, CDR2 SNEGSKA (reference sequence). Trimming cost V 4 bases and J 0 bases; bases outside gene matches: 7.

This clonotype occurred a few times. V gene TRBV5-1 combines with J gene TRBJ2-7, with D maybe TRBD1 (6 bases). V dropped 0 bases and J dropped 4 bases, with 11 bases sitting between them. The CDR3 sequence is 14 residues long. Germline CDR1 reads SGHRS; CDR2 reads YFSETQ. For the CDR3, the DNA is TGCGCCAGCAGCTTGGGACAGGCCCCATACGAGCAGTACTTC. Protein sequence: CASSLGQAPYEQYF. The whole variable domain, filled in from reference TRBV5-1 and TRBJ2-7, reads KAGVTQTPRYLIKTRGQQVTLSCSPISGHRSVSWYQQTPGQGLQFLFEYFSETQRNKGNFPGRFSGRQFSNSRSEMNVSTLELGDSALYLCASSLGQAPYEQYFGPGTRLTVT.

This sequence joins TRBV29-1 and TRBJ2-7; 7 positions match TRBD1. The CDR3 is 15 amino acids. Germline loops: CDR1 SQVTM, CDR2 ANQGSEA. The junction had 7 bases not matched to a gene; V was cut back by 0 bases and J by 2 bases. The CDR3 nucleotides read TGCAGCGTTGAAGAGACAGGGAGCCAACCCTACGAGCAGTACTTC. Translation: CSVEETGSQPYEQYF.

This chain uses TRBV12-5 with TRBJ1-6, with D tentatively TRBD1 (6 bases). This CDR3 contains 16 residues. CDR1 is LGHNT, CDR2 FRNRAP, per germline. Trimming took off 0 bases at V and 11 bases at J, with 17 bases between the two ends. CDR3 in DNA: TGTGCTAGTGGTTTGGTACGAGGGGGGGAAGGGCCACCCCTCCACTTT. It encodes CASGLVRGGEGPPLHF.

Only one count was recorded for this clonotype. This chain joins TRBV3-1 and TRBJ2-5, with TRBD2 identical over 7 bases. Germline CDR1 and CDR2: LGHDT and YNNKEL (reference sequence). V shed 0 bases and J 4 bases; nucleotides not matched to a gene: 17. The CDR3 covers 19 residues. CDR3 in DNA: TGTGCCAGCAGCCAAGAGGTGAGCCGCGGGAGAGACAAAGGAGAGACCCAGTACTTC. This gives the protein CASSQEVSRGRDKGETQYF.

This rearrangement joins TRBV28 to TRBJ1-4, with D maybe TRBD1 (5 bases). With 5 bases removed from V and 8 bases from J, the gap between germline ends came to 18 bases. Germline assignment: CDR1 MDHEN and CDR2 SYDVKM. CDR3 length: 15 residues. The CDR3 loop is CASSPRMERGEKLFF. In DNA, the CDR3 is TGTGCCAGCAGTCCAAGAATGGAGAGGGGAGAAAAACTGTTTTTT.

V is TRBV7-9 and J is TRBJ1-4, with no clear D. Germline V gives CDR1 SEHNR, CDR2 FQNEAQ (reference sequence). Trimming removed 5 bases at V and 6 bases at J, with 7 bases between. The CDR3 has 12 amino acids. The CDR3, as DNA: TGTGCCAGCAGCCTTCCACATGAAAAACTGTTTTTT. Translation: CASSLPHEKLFF.

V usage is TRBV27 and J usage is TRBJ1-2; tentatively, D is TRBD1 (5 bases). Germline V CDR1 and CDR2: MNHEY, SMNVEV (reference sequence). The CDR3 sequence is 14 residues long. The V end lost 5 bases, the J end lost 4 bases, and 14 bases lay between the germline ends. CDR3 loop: CASSPSGGAYGYTF. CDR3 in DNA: TGTGCCAGCAGTCCCTCCGGAGGGGCCTATGGCTACACCTTC.

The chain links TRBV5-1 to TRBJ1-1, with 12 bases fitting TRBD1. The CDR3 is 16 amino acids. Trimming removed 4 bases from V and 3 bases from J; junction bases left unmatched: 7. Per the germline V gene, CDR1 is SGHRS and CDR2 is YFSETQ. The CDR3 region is CASSAGTGGSDTEAFF. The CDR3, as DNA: TGCGCCAGCAGCGCCGGGACAGGGGGCTCTGACACTGAAGCTTTCTTT.

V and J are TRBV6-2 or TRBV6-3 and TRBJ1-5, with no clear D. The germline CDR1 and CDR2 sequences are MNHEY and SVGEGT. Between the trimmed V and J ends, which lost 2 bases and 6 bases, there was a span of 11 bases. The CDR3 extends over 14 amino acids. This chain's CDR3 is CASSYVGRSQPQHF. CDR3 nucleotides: TGTGCCAGCAGTTACGTCGGGCGCAGTCAGCCCCAGCATTTT.

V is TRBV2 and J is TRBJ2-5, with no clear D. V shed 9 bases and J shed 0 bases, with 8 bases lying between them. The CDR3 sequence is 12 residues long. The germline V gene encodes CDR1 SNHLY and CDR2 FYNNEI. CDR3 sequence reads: CASRRYQETQYF. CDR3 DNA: TGTGCCAGTAGACGATACCAAGAGACCCAGTACTTC.

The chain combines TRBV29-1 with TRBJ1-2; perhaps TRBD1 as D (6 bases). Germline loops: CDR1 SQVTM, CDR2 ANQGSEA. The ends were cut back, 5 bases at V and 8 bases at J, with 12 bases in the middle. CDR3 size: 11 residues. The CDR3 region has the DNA TGCAGCGTTAGACAGGCCGGGGGCTACACCTTC. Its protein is CSVRQAGGYTF.

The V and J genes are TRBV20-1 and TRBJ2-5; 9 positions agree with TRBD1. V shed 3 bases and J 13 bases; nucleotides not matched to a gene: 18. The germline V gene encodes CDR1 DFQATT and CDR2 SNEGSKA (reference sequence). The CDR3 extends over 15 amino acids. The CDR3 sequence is CSARHPDRGSYERYF. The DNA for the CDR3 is TGCAGTGCTAGGCATCCGGACAGGGGATCCTACGAGCGGTACTTC.

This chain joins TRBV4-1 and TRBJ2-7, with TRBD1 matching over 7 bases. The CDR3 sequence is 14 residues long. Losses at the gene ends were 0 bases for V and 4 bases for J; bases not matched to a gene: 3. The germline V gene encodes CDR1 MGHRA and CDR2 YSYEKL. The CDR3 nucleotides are TGCGCCAGCAGCCAAGATGGGGACAGTTACGAGCAGTACTTC. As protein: CASSQDGDSYEQYF.

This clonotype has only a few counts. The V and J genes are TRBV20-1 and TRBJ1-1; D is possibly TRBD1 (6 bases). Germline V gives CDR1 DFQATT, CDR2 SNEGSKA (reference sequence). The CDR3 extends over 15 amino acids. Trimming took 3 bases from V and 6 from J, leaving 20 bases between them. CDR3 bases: TGCAGTGCTAGCCCTACAGGGTCCGGTTCTTCTGAAGCTTTCTTT. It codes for CSASPTGSGSSEAFF.

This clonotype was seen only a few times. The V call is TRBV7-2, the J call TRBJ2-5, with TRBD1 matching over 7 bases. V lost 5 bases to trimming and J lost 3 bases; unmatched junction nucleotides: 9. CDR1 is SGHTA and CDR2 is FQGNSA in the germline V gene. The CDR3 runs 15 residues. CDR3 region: CASSPRPGQKETQYF. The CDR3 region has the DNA TGTGCCAGCAGCCCAAGACCGGGACAGAAAGAGACCCAGTACTTC.

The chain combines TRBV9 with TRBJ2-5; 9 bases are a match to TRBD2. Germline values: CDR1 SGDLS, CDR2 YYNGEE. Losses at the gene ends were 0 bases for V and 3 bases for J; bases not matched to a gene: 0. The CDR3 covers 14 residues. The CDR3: CASSVGLAEETQYF. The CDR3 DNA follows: TGTGCCAGCAGCGTAGGACTAGCGGAAGAGACCCAGTACTTC.